This TCR beta chain stems from a study of blood T cell repertoires in COVID-19. Trimming took 2 bases from V and 4 from J, leaving 8 bases between them. CDR1 is MNHEY, CDR2 SVGAGI, per germline. The CDR3 sequence is 13 residues long. Original processing notes: Amplifying reference gene primers gave estimates of nucleated cell counts. TCRdb's table, derived via immunoSEQ multiplex PCR, lists solely in-frame clones and lacks some. The D gene and trimming were derived from the DNA, and the V and J assignments and clone size from that table. The sample yields approximately 55,000 clones, more than 75% seen once.

The V call is TRBV6-5, the J call TRBJ1-1, with a weak D call TRBD1 (6 bases). The TCR sequence derives from a man aged 50 to 59 with active COVID-19. Specimen: peripheral blood. The CDR3 here is CASSYGGGTEAFF. The CDR3 nucleotides are TGTGCCAGCAGTTACGGGGGCGGCACTGAAGCTTTCTTT.